This entry describes one T cell receptor (beta chain). This entry is derived from a study of cytomegalovirus exposure and HLA in healthy donors. CDR3 size: 15 residues. Trimming cost V 5 bases and J 8 bases; bases outside gene matches: 12. CDR1 and CDR2 from the germline V gene are SGHTA and FQGNSA. TCRdb's table, derived via immunoSEQ multiplex PCR, lists solely in-frame clones and lacks some. The repertoire includes more than 140,000 clones, 70% to 90% of them detected once, and around 3.2% sits in the top ten. The TCR originated in a woman aged 18-29 years in good health and CMV-seropositive. The genes are TRBV7-2 and TRBJ1-2; TRBD1 matches 9 bases. The sequenced sample consisted of PBMCs. CDR3 nucleotide sequence: TGTGCCAGCAGCCCGGGACAGGGCCCGTTCGACGGCTACACCTTC. It codes for CASSPGQGPFDGYTF.